The 30 T cell receptor beta chains presented below share a single source sample, sequenced in a study of CD8 T cells in Susac syndrome. An amount of RNA that ranged from roughly 0.45 to 1 ug was reverse transcribed with random hexamers. TCRdb passed the immunoSEQ multiplex PCR reads through MiXCR, listing each CDR3 protein once. The sample lists tens of thousands of distinct CDR3 sequences, approximately 96% occurring once. Sample: CD8+ T cells from PBMCs. These receptor sequences come from a human donor with Susac syndrome.

The chain recombines TRBV14 with TRBJ1-1, with 7 positions matching TRBD1. CDR1 is SGHDN and CDR2 is FVKESK in the germline V gene. The CDR3 runs 16 residues. Trimming took 5 bases from V and 3 from J; bases not matched to a gene: 12. The CDR3 spells CASSNRRQGVYTEAFF. CDR3 DNA sequence: TGTGCCAGCAGCAATAGAAGGCAGGGGGTGTACACTGAAGCTTTCTTT.

The chain recombines TRBV15 with TRBJ1-1; D is perhaps TRBD1 (6 bases). V was pared by 0 bases and J by 11 bases, with 16 bases between. Germline-derived CDR1 and CDR2 are LNHNV and YYDKDF (reference sequence). The length of the CDR3 is 14 residues. This CDR3 is CATSRDPSGAAAFF. CDR3 DNA: TGTGCCACCAGCAGAGATCCGTCGGGGGCGGCTGCTTTCTTT.

The chain employs TRBV20-1 and TRBJ1-2; 7 bases align to TRBD1. The germline CDR1 and CDR2 sequences are DFQATT and SNEGSKA (reference sequence). The CDR3 length is 15 residues. The trim removed 2 bases at V and 4 bases at J, leaving 10 bases unmatched. This CDR3 reads CSARSPTGTFYGYTF. The CDR3 region has the DNA TGCAGTGCTAGATCCCCGACAGGGACGTTCTATGGCTACACCTTC.

V and J are TRBV14 and TRBJ2-7, with D possibly TRBD2 on 6 matching bases. CDR3 length: 14 amino acids. V gave up 2 bases and J gave up 2 bases, with 10 bases separating them. Germline V gene sequence: CDR1 SGHDN, CDR2 FVKESK. This CDR3 reads CASSQLGGAYEQYF. CDR3 nucleotides: TGTGCCAGCAGCCAACTCGGGGGAGCCTACGAGCAGTACTTC. The full variable domain, with the rest looked up from reference TRBV14 and TRBJ2-7, is EAGVTQFPSHSVIEKGQTVTLRCDPISGHDNLYWYRRVMGKEIKFLLHFVKESKQDESGMPNNRFLAERTGGTYSTLKVQPAELEDSGVYFCASSQLGGAYEQYFGPGTRLTVT.

The rearrangement joins TRBV29-1 to TRBJ2-5; 7 nucleotides align to TRBD1. Germline lookup yields CDR1 SQVTM and CDR2 ANQGSEA. The CDR3 totals 14 residues. The junction had 8 bases not matched to a gene; V was cut back by 3 bases and J by 4 bases. CDR3 amino acids: CSVETGLVRETQYF. Written as DNA, the CDR3 is TGCAGCGTTGAGACAGGGCTTGTTCGAGAGACCCAGTACTTC. Using reference TRBV29-1 and TRBJ2-5 for the parts outside the CDR3, the full variable domain is SAVISQKPSRDICQRGTSLTIQCQVDSQVTMMFWYRQQPGQSLTLIATANQGSEATYESGFVIDKFPISRPNLTFSTLTVSNMSPEDSSIYLCSVETGLVRETQYFGPGTRLLVL.

The rearrangement uses TRBV28 and TRBJ1-5; tentative D call: TRBD1 (5 bases). The CDR3 is 13 residues long. CDR1 MDHEN and CDR2 SYDVKM come from the germline V gene. The V gene lost 5 bases and the J gene lost 7 bases, with 12 bases spanning the gap. CDR3 in DNA: TGTGCCAGCAGTCTGAGGGGTCGGCAGCCCCAGCATTTT. It translates to CASSLRGRQPQHF.

The gene calls are TRBV27 and TRBJ1-1, with a weak D call TRBD1 (5 bases). The germline gives CDR1 MNHEY, CDR2 SMNVEV (reference sequence). Trimming cost V 3 bases and J 6 bases, with 14 bases left between them. The CDR3 is 14 amino acids. CDR3 loop: CASSLPGPGAEAFF. CDR3 nucleotide sequence: TGTGCCAGCAGTTTGCCGGGGCCAGGAGCTGAAGCTTTCTTT.

This rearrangement joins TRBV19 to TRBJ2-1; 7 nucleotides agree with TRBD2. Germline V gene sequence: CDR1 LNHDA, CDR2 SQIVND (reference sequence). There are 15 residues in the CDR3. Trimming at V came to 1 base and at J to 5 bases, leaving 5 bases not matched to a gene. CDR3 sequence reads: CASSIVSGVNNEQFF. CDR3 bases: TGTGCCAGTAGTATAGTCAGCGGGGTAAACAATGAGCAGTTCTTC. Complete variable domain (other parts from reference TRBV19 and TRBJ2-1): DGGITQSPKYLFRKEGQNVTLSCEQNLNHDAMYWYRQDPGQGLRLIYYSQIVNDFQKGDIAEGYSVSREKKESFPLTVTSAQKNPTAFYLCASSIVSGVNNEQFFGPGTRLTVL.

The rearrangement uses TRBV7-8 and TRBJ2-7; no definite D call. This CDR3 comprises 13 residues. V lost 4 bases to trimming and J lost 1 base, with 8 bases between them. Germline CDR1 reads SGHVS; CDR2 reads FQNEAQ. This chain's CDR3 is CASSWLGSYEQYF. The CDR3 nucleotides read TGTGCCAGCAGCTGGCTCGGGTCCTACGAGCAGTACTTC.

The chain combines TRBV9 with TRBJ2-1, with D perhaps TRBD2 (6 bases). The germline gives CDR1 SGDLS, CDR2 YYNGEE. V lost 7 bases and J 4 bases, leaving 15 bases between the germline ends. This CDR3 is built from 14 residues. The CDR3 DNA reads TGTGCCAGCTCAGCGGGCAACGAATACAATGAGCAGTTCTTC. This translates into CASSAGNEYNEQFF.

The chain uses TRBV2 and TRBJ2-3; TRBD2 might be the D (5 bases). This CDR3 contains 14 residues. Germline V gives CDR1 SNHLY, CDR2 FYNNEI. V was shortened by 0 bases and J by 6 bases, with 10 bases between the two germline ends. CDR3 nucleotide sequence: TGTGCCAGCAGTGAAGCGGGAGCGGTGGATACGCAGTATTTT. Protein: CASSEAGAVDTQYF.

The rearrangement links TRBV7-2 to TRBJ1-1; D unresolved. CDR1 and CDR2 (germline): SGHTA, FQGNSA. The CDR3 runs 13 residues. Trimming left V 5 bases short and J 10 bases short, with 17 bases between. The CDR3 DNA follows: TGTGCCAGCAGCCTGACCCACATGGAAGGAGCTTTCTTT. Encoded protein: CASSLTHMEGAFF. Using reference TRBV7-2 and TRBJ1-1 for the parts outside the CDR3, the full variable domain is GAGVSQSPSNKVTEKGKDVELRCDPISGHTALYWYRQSLGQGLEFLIYFQGNSAPDKSGLPSDRFSAERTGGSVSTLTIQRTQQEDSAVYLCASSLTHMEGAFFGQGTRLTVV.

V usage is TRBV9 and J usage is TRBJ1-2, with a weak D call TRBD1 (6 bases). This CDR3 comprises 14 residues. Trimming took 0 bases from V and 9 from J, leaving 15 bases between them. Looked up from germline, CDR1 is SGDLS and CDR2 is YYNGEE. The CDR3 sequence is CASSVGNRDASYTF. The CDR3 bases are TGTGCCAGCAGCGTAGGGAACAGGGATGCGAGCTACACCTTC. The complete variable domain, with remaining parts taken from reference TRBV9 and TRBJ1-2, reads DSGVTQTPKHLITATGQRVTLRCSPRSGDLSVYWYQQSLDQGLQFLIQYYNGEERAKGNILERFSAQQFPDLHSELNLSSLELGDSALYFCASSVGNRDASYTFGSGTRLTVV.

J is TRBJ2-3 and V is TRBV28, with 9 bases lining up with TRBD2. The CDR3 is made up of 14 amino acids. Germline trimming cut 6 bases from V and 5 bases from J; bases unmatched to any gene: 6. Germline V CDR1 and CDR2: MDHEN, SYDVKM. The CDR3 here is CASRGASGIDTQYF. The CDR3 region has the DNA TGTGCCAGCAGGGGGGCTAGCGGGATAGATACGCAGTATTTT.

This clonotype has a single count. This chain uses TRBV7-9 with TRBJ1-2; D call uncertain. The CDR3 loop spans 11 amino acids. Per germline, CDR1 SEHNR and CDR2 FQNEAQ (reference sequence). The V end was cut by 3 bases, the J end by 9 bases, with 8 bases between. The CDR3 is CASSFSSSYTF. As DNA, the CDR3 is TGTGCCAGCAGCTTCTCCTCGAGCTACACCTTC.

The chain joins TRBV30 to TRBJ2-2, with 10 bases fitting TRBD2. V shed 1 base and J 6 bases; nucleotides not matched to a gene: 2. Per germline, CDR1 GTSNPN and CDR2 SVGIG (reference sequence). The CDR3 loop spans 14 amino acids. CDR3: CAWSGLAGSGELFF. The CDR3 nucleotides are TGTGCCTGGAGTGGACTAGCGGGCTCCGGGGAGCTGTTTTTT.

The chain recombines TRBV29-1 with TRBJ2-2; perhaps TRBD1 as D (6 bases). This CDR3 contains 17 residues. The germline V gene has CDR1 SQVTM and CDR2 ANQGSEA. Trimming stripped 0 bases from V and 0 bases from J, with 14 bases between. This CDR3 is CSVEERNRETNTGELFF. In DNA, the CDR3 is TGCAGCGTTGAAGAGAGAAACAGGGAGACGAACACCGGGGAGCTGTTTTTT.

The V call is TRBV24-1, the J call TRBJ2-6; no clear D gene. Trimming left V 4 bases short and J 4 bases short, with 4 bases between. The length of the CDR3 is 13 residues. The germline CDR1 and CDR2 sequences are KGHDR and SFDVKD. The CDR3 sequence is CATSDRGANVLTF. The CDR3, as DNA: TGTGCCACCAGTGACCGAGGGGCCAACGTCCTGACTTTC.

V and J are TRBV24-1 and TRBJ2-3; D not certain. There are 12 residues in the CDR3. CDR1 is KGHDR and CDR2 is SFDVKD in the germline V gene. The V end was cut by 1 base, the J end by 4 bases, with 2 bases between. CDR3 sequence: CATSDLADTQYF. The CDR3 DNA is TGTGCCACCAGTGATTTAGCAGATACGCAGTATTTT.

The V and J genes are TRBV5-1 and TRBJ2-7; possible D gene TRBD1, 6 bases. CDR1 is SGHRS and CDR2 is YFSETQ in the germline V gene. V gave up 3 bases and J gave up 4 bases, with 8 bases separating them. The CDR3 has 12 residues. The chain's CDR3 is CASSWQGYEQYF. The CDR3 nucleotides read TGCGCCAGCAGCTGGCAGGGGTACGAGCAGTACTTC.

The chain joins TRBV7-8 to TRBJ2-3, with TRBD2 as a possible D gene (6 bases). This CDR3 is 15 amino acids long. Trimming left V 6 bases short and J 2 bases short, with 15 bases between. The V gene's germline CDR1 is SGHVS and CDR2 FQNEAQ. CDR3 protein: CASSVERAHTDTQYF. The CDR3 nucleotides read TGTGCCAGCAGTGTGGAGCGGGCTCACACAGATACGCAGTATTTT.

This chain links TRBV6-5 with TRBJ2-7; TRBD2 aligns across 13 bases. Germline V gene sequence: CDR1 MNHEY, CDR2 SVGAGI. V was clipped by 5 bases and J by 5 bases; unmatched bases: 3. This CDR3 comprises 14 residues. Written as DNA, the CDR3 is TGTGCCAGCAGTCAGACTAGCGGGAGGAACGAGCAGTACTTC. Its protein product is CASSQTSGRNEQYF.

This clonotype appeared a single time. CDR3 region: CASRLGSGFHEQYF. The CDR3 nucleotides read TGTGCCAGCAGGCTCGGATCCGGGTTCCACGAGCAGTACTTC. The J gene is TRBJ2-7, the V gene TRBV25-1; D gene ambiguous. The CDR3 is 14 residues long. Looked up from germline, CDR1 is MGHDK and CDR2 is SYGVNS. The V and J ends lost 6 bases and 5 bases respectively, with 17 bases between them.

This chain uses TRBV19 with TRBJ1-1, with D possibly matching TRBD1 (5 bases). Deletions cut 3 bases from V and 1 base from J, with 12 bases between. The germline V gene encodes CDR1 LNHDA and CDR2 SQIVND (reference sequence). This CDR3 region has 15 residues. CDR3 protein: CASSIRTNSNTEAFF. The CDR3 DNA reads as TGTGCCAGTAGTATTCGGACAAATTCGAACACTGAAGCTTTCTTT.

The V and J genes are TRBV20-1 and TRBJ1-6; no clear D gene. This CDR3 comprises 13 residues. Between the trimmed V and J ends, which lost 6 bases and 7 bases, there was a span of 13 bases. Germline V CDR1 and CDR2: DFQATT, SNEGSKA (reference sequence). In DNA form, the CDR3 reads TGCAGTGCCGAAGACTACTCCAATTCACCCCTCCACTTT. It is translated as CSAEDYSNSPLHF.

CDR3 amino acids: CASTVGTSGTEQYF. The DNA of the CDR3 is TGTGCCAGCACGGTGGGGACTAGCGGGACCGAGCAGTACTTC. The chain recombines TRBV9 with TRBJ2-7; 13 bases line up with TRBD2. CDR1 is SGDLS and CDR2 is YYNGEE in the germline V gene. The CDR3 is 14 amino acids. Trimming cost V 6 bases and J 6 bases; bases outside gene matches: 6.

The J gene is TRBJ2-1, the V gene TRBV9; D gene uncertain. V was pared by 3 bases and J by 5 bases, with 9 bases between. The CDR3 is 13 residues long. Germline-derived CDR1 and CDR2 are SGDLS and YYNGEE. CDR3 bases: TGTGCCAGCAGCGCATCAGACAACAATGAGCAGTTCTTC. Protein product: CASSASDNNEQFF.

The chain has TRBV7-9 and TRBJ2-3; 10 bases align to TRBD1. CDR1 SEHNR and CDR2 FQNEAQ come from the germline V gene (reference sequence). V shed 3 bases and J 2 bases; nucleotides not matched to a gene: 8. This CDR3 is 17 amino acids long. CDR3 protein: CASSFNMGQGITDTQYF. For the CDR3, the DNA is TGTGCCAGCAGCTTTAATATGGGACAGGGGATCACAGATACGCAGTATTTT.

The rearrangement uses TRBV20-1 and TRBJ1-6; 7 bases are shared with TRBD1. Trimming took 0 bases from V and 9 from J; bases not matched to a gene: 8. The CDR3 length is 15 residues. In germline, CDR1 is DFQATT, CDR2 SNEGSKA (reference sequence). Written as DNA, the CDR3 is TGCAGTGCTAGAGATCAGGGGGGACGGGTTTCACCCCTCCACTTT. It yields the protein CSARDQGGRVSPLHF.

The chain carries TRBV6-5 and TRBJ1-2; 7 nucleotides match TRBD1. The CDR3 sequence is 14 residues long. CDR1 and CDR2 from the germline V gene are MNHEY and SVGAGI. The junction had 9 bases not matched to a gene; V was cut back by 5 bases and J by 6 bases. In DNA form, the CDR3 reads TGTGCCAGCAGTGGCCAGGGGGGCGCGGATGGCTACACCTTC. Amino acids: CASSGQGGADGYTF.